These T cell receptor beta chains were read from a single sample in a study of OX40 agonist ivuxolimab in advanced cancers. Some clones are missing from TCRdb's copy, which holds only in-frame ones; the method was immunoSEQ multiplex PCR. The sample contains tens of thousands of clones, approximately 91% of which appear only once. The sample here was CD4+ or CD8+ T cells sorted from blood, taken in a trial of the OX40 agonist ivuxolimab. The receptors stem from an adult with an advanced solid tumor such as melanoma, head and neck, liver or kidney cancer. Each CDR3 is given with its conserved first and last residue. D genes are given only for firm matches. Clone size is given for some rows only: seen once, a few or many times, or a class if the clone is expanded.

d_call: .; v_call: TRBV6-1; j_call: TRBJ2-7; clone_size: .; cdr3_aa: CASSVRENYEQYF; cdr3_nt: TGTGCCAGCAGTGTACGGGAGAACTACGAGCAGTACTTC
d_call: TRBD1; v_call: TRBV4-1; j_call: TRBJ2-7; clone_size: .; cdr3_aa: CASSQGTGGTYEQYF; cdr3_nt: TGCGCCAGCAGCCAAGGGACAGGGGGCACCTACGAGCAGTACTTC
d_call: .; v_call: TRBV2; j_call: TRBJ1-2; clone_size: .; cdr3_aa: CASSGLQGRDYGYTF; cdr3_nt: TGTGCCAGCAGTGGACTGCAGGGCCGGGACTATGGCTACACCTTC
d_call: .; v_call: TRBV6-6; j_call: TRBJ1-6; clone_size: .; cdr3_aa: CASIVGQYNSPLHF; cdr3_nt: TGTGCCAGCATCGTCGGACAGTATAATTCACCCCTCCACTTT
d_call: .; v_call: TRBV19; j_call: TRBJ2-5; clone_size: .; cdr3_aa: CASSNRVLGGQETQYF; cdr3_nt: TGTGCCAGTAGTAACCGGGTTCTGGGAGGCCAAGAGACCCAGTACTTC
d_call: TRBD1; v_call: TRBV28; j_call: TRBJ1-2; clone_size: .; cdr3_aa: CASSLSAEGQRLDGYTF; cdr3_nt: TGTGCCAGCAGTTTGTCGGCCGAGGGACAGCGGTTAGATGGCTACACCTTC
d_call: TRBD2; v_call: TRBV6-5; j_call: TRBJ2-1; clone_size: .; cdr3_aa: CASSYGTTASEQFF; cdr3_nt: TGTGCCAGCAGTTACGGGACTACCGCTTCCGAGCAGTTCTTC
d_call: .; v_call: TRBV7-8; j_call: TRBJ1-1; clone_size: .; cdr3_aa: CASSLGARTNTEAFF; cdr3_nt: TGTGCCAGCAGCTTAGGTGCACGGACGAACACTGAAGCTTTCTTT
d_call: .; v_call: TRBV28; j_call: TRBJ1-1; clone_size: .; cdr3_aa: CASHGGRVPSGAFF; cdr3_nt: TGTGCCAGCCACGGTGGCAGGGTGCCTTCTGGAGCTTTCTTT
d_call: .; v_call: TRBV30; j_call: TRBJ2-1; clone_size: .; cdr3_aa: CALGSYDEQFF; cdr3_nt: TGTGCCTTGGGGTCGTACGATGAGCAGTTCTTC
d_call: TRBD1; v_call: TRBV18; j_call: TRBJ2-3; clone_size: .; cdr3_aa: CASSSGQGGADTQYF; cdr3_nt: TGTGCCAGCTCATCTGGACAGGGAGGCGCAGATACGCAGTATTTT
d_call: .; v_call: TRBV19; j_call: TRBJ1-5; clone_size: .; cdr3_aa: CASTYTPNRANQPQHF; cdr3_nt: TGTGCCAGTACCTACACCCCAAACAGGGCCAATCAGCCCCAGCATTTT
d_call: TRBD1; v_call: TRBV30; j_call: TRBJ1-4; clone_size: .; cdr3_aa: CAWSMGQGREKLFF; cdr3_nt: TGTGCCTGGAGTATGGGACAGGGTCGGGAAAAACTGTTTTTT
d_call: .; v_call: TRBV28; j_call: TRBJ2-7; clone_size: .; cdr3_aa: CASSFVVPYEQYF; cdr3_nt: TGTGCCAGCAGTTTTGTCGTCCCCTACGAGCAGTACTTC
d_call: .; v_call: TRBV7-6; j_call: TRBJ2-3; clone_size: few; cdr3_aa: CASSLRGSTDTQYF; cdr3_nt: TGTGCCAGCAGCTTAAGAGGCAGCACAGATACGCAGTATTTT
d_call: TRBD2; v_call: TRBV19; j_call: TRBJ2-5; clone_size: .; cdr3_aa: CASSRSGRGGETQYF; cdr3_nt: TGTGCCAGTAGTCGGTCGGGACGGGGGGGAGAGACCCAGTACTTC
d_call: .; v_call: TRBV7-2; j_call: TRBJ2-7; clone_size: .; cdr3_aa: CASSFFRAPEQYF; cdr3_nt: TGTGCCAGCAGCTTTTTCAGGGCGCCCGAGCAGTACTTC
d_call: TRBD2; v_call: TRBV5-1; j_call: TRBJ2-1; clone_size: .; cdr3_aa: CASTPLLAGAYNEQFF; cdr3_nt: TGCGCCAGCACCCCCTTACTAGCGGGAGCTTACAATGAGCAGTTCTTC
d_call: .; v_call: TRBV4-1; j_call: TRBJ2-3; clone_size: .; cdr3_aa: CASSLQKGPTDTQYF; cdr3_nt: TGCGCCAGCAGCCTACAAAAGGGGCCCACAGATACGCAGTATTTT
d_call: .; v_call: TRBV7-9; j_call: TRBJ1-1; clone_size: once; cdr3_aa: CASSLEGNTEAFF; cdr3_nt: TGTGCCAGCAGCTTGGAGGGCAACACTGAAGCTTTCTTT